This record looks at one TCR beta chain sequence and its context. Antigen unknown. This record comes from a study of T cell repertoires and HLA-DP antigens. The CDR3 sequence is 16 residues long. V was clipped by 1 base and J by 6 bases, with 16 bases between them. CDR1 is MDHEN and CDR2 is SYDVKM in the germline V gene. Generated by immunoSEQ multiplex PCR, the TCRdb table keeps only in-frame clones and is missing some. This table holds 90,000 to 130,000 clones, 80% to 95% found once. Findings of the study overall: Average cumulative frequency of previously undetected clones was roughly 35% against one allele and approximately 49% against the other.

Untouched CD4+ T cells were isolated by negative selection, averaging about 98% purity. The sequence was obtained from a woman aged 18-29 years in good health and CMV-seronegative. The specimen sequenced was CD4+ T cells from PBMCs. The chain joins TRBV28 to TRBJ1-5; D may be TRBD1 (5 bases). CDR3 region: CASSLLSEGRFQPQHF. The CDR3 nucleotides are TGTGCCAGCAGTTTATTATCCGAGGGGCGCTTTCAGCCCCAGCATTTT.